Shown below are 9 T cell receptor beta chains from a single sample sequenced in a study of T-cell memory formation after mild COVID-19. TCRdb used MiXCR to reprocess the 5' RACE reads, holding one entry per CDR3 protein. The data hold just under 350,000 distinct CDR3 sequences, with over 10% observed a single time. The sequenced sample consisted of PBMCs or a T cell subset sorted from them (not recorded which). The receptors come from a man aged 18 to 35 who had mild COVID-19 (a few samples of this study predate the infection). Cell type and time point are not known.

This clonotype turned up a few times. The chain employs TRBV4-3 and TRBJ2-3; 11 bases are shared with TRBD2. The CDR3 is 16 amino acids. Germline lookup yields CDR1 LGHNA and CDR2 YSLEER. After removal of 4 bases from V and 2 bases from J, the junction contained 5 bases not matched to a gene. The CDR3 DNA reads TGCGCCAGCAGCCTTACTAGCGGGGGAGACACAGATACGCAGTATTTT. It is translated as CASSLTSGGDTDTQYF.

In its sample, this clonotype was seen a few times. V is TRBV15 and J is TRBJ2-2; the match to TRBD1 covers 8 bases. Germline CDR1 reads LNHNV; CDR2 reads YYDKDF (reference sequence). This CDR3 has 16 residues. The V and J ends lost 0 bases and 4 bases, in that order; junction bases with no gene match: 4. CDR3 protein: CATSREGTGRTGELFF. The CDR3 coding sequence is TGTGCCACCAGCAGAGAGGGGACAGGCCGCACCGGGGAGCTGTTTTTT.

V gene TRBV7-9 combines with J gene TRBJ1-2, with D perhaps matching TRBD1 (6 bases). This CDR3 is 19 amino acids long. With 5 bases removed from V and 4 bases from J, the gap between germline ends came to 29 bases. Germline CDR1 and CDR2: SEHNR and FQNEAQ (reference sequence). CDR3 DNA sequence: TGTGCCAGCAGCCGGGCCCAAGGCAGGGGAAAGGGCTGGGGCTATGGCTACACCTTC. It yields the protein CASSRAQGRGKGWGYGYTF.

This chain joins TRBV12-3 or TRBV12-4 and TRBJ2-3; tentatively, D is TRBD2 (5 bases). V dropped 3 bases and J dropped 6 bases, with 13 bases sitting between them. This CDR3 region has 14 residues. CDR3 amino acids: CASSFTRAKDTQYF. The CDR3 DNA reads TGTGCCAGCAGTTTCACTAGAGCTAAGGATACGCAGTATTTT.

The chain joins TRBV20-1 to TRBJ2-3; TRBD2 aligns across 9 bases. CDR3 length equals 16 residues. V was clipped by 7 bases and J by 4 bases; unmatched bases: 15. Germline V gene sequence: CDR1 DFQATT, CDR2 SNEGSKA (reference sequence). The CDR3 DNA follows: TGCAGTGTTCCCCTTTGGGAGCGGGGGGTTGCAGATACGCAGTATTTT. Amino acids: CSVPLWERGVADTQYF.

The CDR3 bases are TGTGCCAGTAGTATATTTACGACAGCTTATCAGCCCCAGCATTTT. The encoded protein is CASSIFTTAYQPQHF. The rearrangement uses TRBV19 and TRBJ1-5; TRBD1 is a possible D gene (5 bases). Trimming took off 2 bases at V and 5 bases at J, with 13 bases between the two ends. The CDR3 runs to 15 residues. Germline assignment: CDR1 LNHDA and CDR2 SQIVND (reference sequence).

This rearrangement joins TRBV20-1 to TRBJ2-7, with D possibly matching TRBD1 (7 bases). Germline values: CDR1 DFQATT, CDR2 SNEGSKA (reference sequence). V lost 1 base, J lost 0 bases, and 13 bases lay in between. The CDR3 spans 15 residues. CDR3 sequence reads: CSARGPGDSSYEQYV. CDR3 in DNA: TGCAGTGCTAGAGGACCGGGGGACAGCTCCTACGAGCAGTACGTC.

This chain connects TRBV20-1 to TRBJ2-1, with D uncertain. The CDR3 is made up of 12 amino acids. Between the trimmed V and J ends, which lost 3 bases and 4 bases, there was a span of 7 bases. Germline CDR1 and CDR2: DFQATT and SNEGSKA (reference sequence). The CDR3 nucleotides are TGCAGTGCTAGTACAGAGTACAATGAGCAGTTCTTC. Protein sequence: CSASTEYNEQFF.

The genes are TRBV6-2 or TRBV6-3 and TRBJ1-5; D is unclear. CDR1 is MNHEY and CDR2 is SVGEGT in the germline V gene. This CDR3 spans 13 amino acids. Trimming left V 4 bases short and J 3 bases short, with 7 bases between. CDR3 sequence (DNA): TGTGCCAGCAGTTGGGATCCCAATCAGCCCCAGCATTTT. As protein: CASSWDPNQPQHF.